The clone carrying this T cell receptor beta chain was recorded many times. The sample belongs to a study of blood T cell repertoires in COVID-19. Whole-study context: The study drew acute and convalescent COVID-19 samples from the United States, Italy and Spain. The analysed material was cDNA or gDNA that came from T cells, B-cell-depleted T cells, or PBMCs.

Enrolled during active infection, Seattle patients were then followed longitudinally. This CDR3 has 14 residues. With 8 bases clipped from V and 3 bases from J, the junction kept 5 bases outside the gene matches. Per germline, CDR1 KGHSH and CDR2 LQKENI. Authors' processing steps: Scientists estimated how many nucleated cells there were by amplifying reference gene primers. Some clones are missing from TCRdb's copy, which holds only in-frame ones; the method was immunoSEQ multiplex PCR. V, J and clone size are those of that table, while D and trimming were read from the DNA. The table shows tens of thousands of clones, with under 80% occurring only once.

This chain connects TRBV18 to TRBJ2-5; 11 bases agree with TRBD2. The clonotype was recovered from a man aged 65 to 85 with COVID-19, enrolled during active disease. Material: peripheral blood. The CDR3 here is CASARGLAEETQYF. CDR3 in DNA: TGTGCCAGCGCTCGGGGACTAGCGGAAGAGACCCAGTACTTC.